A selection of T cell receptor beta chains follows, all from one sample in a study of molecular identifiers for immune sequencing clone quantification. TCRdb called the PCR reads again in MiXCR, with one record for every CDR3 protein. The sample has approximately 680,000 distinct CDR3 sequences, 25% seen once. The specimen was naive CD8+ T cells from blood, with Jurkat cell RNA spiked in. The receptors were sampled from a human donor in good health. Some libraries in this study had Jurkat cell RNA spiked in. CDR3s include the opening cysteine and the closing phenylalanine or tryptophan. The D gene is left open where the match is weak. Only some rows state a clone size, as once, few, many or a class for expanded clones.

v_call: TRBV7-9
clone_size: few
cdr3_length: 15
j_call: TRBJ1-4
d_call: TRBD1
cdr3_aa: CASSHRDRQDEKLFF
cdr3_nt: TGTGCCAGCAGCCACCGGGACAGGCAGGACGAAAAACTGTTTTTT

v_call: TRBV6-2/TRBV6-3
clone_size: many
cdr3_length: 16
j_call: TRBJ2-3
d_call: TRBD2
cdr3_aa: CASSYWGLGQTDTQYF
cdr3_nt: TGTGCCAGCAGTTATTGGGGACTAGGCCAAACAGATACGCAGTATTTT

v_call: TRBV4-3
clone_size: .
cdr3_length: 15
j_call: TRBJ1-1
d_call: .
cdr3_aa: CARRQEVRLPPDAFF
cdr3_nt: TGCGCCCGCCGCCAAGAAGTCCGCTTGCCCCCTGACGCTTTCTTT

v_call: TRBV28
clone_size: .
cdr3_length: 14
j_call: TRBJ2-1
d_call: .
cdr3_aa: CASSLSYPGNEQFF
cdr3_nt: TGTGCCAGCAGTTTATCGTACCCCGGGAATGAGCAGTTCTTC

v_call: TRBV6-2/TRBV6-3
clone_size: many
cdr3_length: 14
j_call: TRBJ1-5
d_call: .
cdr3_aa: CASSGPGPGGAQHF
cdr3_nt: TGTGCCAGCAGTGGACCGGGGCCCGGTGGGGCCCAGCATTTT

v_call: TRBV25-1
clone_size: .
cdr3_length: 16
j_call: TRBJ1-2
d_call: TRBD1
cdr3_aa: CASSAAPTDRGYGYTF
cdr3_nt: TGTGCCAGCAGTGCCGCCCCCACGGACAGGGGCTATGGCTACACCTTC

v_call: TRBV24-1
clone_size: few
cdr3_length: 14
j_call: TRBJ2-3
d_call: .
cdr3_aa: CATSDPHSTDTQYF
cdr3_nt: TGTGCCACCAGTGACCCACATAGCACAGATACGCAGTATTTT

v_call: TRBV11-2
clone_size: .
cdr3_length: 17
j_call: TRBJ2-5
d_call: .
cdr3_aa: CASRAKPDITKQETPYF
cdr3_nt: TGTGCCAGCCGCGCTAAGCCTGATATAACAAAACAAGAGACCCCGTACTTC

v_call: TRBV18
clone_size: few
cdr3_length: 15
j_call: TRBJ1-3
d_call: .
cdr3_aa: CASSPGWVSGNTIYF
cdr3_nt: TGTGCCAGCTCACCAGGATGGGTCTCTGGAAACACCATATATTTT

v_call: TRBV19
clone_size: .
cdr3_length: 14
j_call: TRBJ1-5
d_call: .
cdr3_aa: CASRGSEGDQPQHF
cdr3_nt: TGTGCCAGTAGAGGGTCAGAAGGGGATCAGCCCCAGCATTTT